Below are 18 T cell receptor beta chains sequenced from a single sample in a study of tissue T cells after allogeneic stem cell transplantation. TCRdb keeps only in-frame clones here, not all; method: immunoSEQ multiplex PCR. The sample holds around 8,700 clones, approximately 47% seen once. Time point in this sample: mouse harvest day 7 after allogeneic transplant. Each mouse received 10^7 T-cell-depleted marrow cells plus 10^6 splenic CD5+ T cells by tail vein. Sequencing was performed on skin. The receptor set was obtained from a female BALB/c mouse given C57BL/6 T cells with graft-versus-host disease after an allogeneic hematopoietic cell transplant.

This clone was seen more than once but under ten times. Any gene name here is a mouse gene name. The read gets to within 1 residue of the CDR3 end, and the germline J gene fills in the rest. This chain uses TRBV13-2 with TRBJ2-2; possible D gene TRBD2, 5 bases. Germline V lookup: CDR1 NNHNN, CDR2 SYGAGS (reference sequence). The V gene lost 5 bases and the J gene lost 6 bases, with 11 bases spanning the gap. CDR3 length: 13 residues. The CDR3 spells CASGDSRPGQLYF. The CDR3 DNA, read in part, is TGTGCCAGCGGGGACTCACGTCCCGGGCAGCTCTAC.

To note about this clone: Germline and genes: mouse. With the read ending 1 residue before the CDR3 end, the germline J gene is used to fill in that end. This same CDR3 is encoded by further DNA sequences in the sample. The chain carries TRBV26 and TRBJ1-1, with D uncertain. Looked up from germline, CDR1 is KGHPV and CDR2 is FQNQEV (reference sequence). The CDR3 totals 13 residues. V dropped 4 bases and J dropped 1 base, with 7 bases sitting between them. CDR3 DNA, as far as it was read: TGTGCCAGCAGTCCGGGCCAAAACACAGAAGTCTTC. Translating it yields CASSPGQNTEVF. The entire CDR3 protein reads CASSPGQNTEVFF.

Only a few counts were recorded for this clone. The gene symbols are mouse symbols. Read sequence stops 1 residue before the CDR3 end, and the germline J gene provides the missing end. V and J are TRBV14 and TRBJ1-4; D not resolved. The CDR3 totals 13 residues. Trimming stripped 2 bases from V and 4 bases from J, with 6 bases between. CDR1 and CDR2 from the germline V gene are SGHDT and FRDEAV. The covered CDR3 bases are TGTGCCAGCAGTTTGACAAACAACGAAAGATTATTT. It specifies CASSLTNNERLF. The entire CDR3 protein reads CASSLTNNERLFF.

A note on this clone: The gene symbols are mouse symbols. The read is 1 residue too short to cover the CDR3 end, so that end is filled in from the germline J gene. V gene TRBV13-2 combines with J gene TRBJ2-4; D remains ambiguous. Germline assignment: CDR1 NNHNN and CDR2 SYGAGS (reference sequence). Between the trimmed V and J ends, which lost 1 base and 0 bases, there was a span of 6 bases. CDR3 size: 14 residues. Incomplete CDR3 DNA: TGTGCCAGCGGTGATCACCCTAGTCAAAACACCTTGTAC. Its protein is CASGDHPSQNTLY. The entire CDR3 sequence reads CASGDHPSQNTLYF.

This clone was seen only a few times. The gene names here belong to mouse. Read sequence stops 1 residue before the CDR3 end, and the germline J gene provides the missing end. The chain joins TRBV26 to TRBJ1-2; unclear D gene. CDR3 length equals 13 residues. Germline V gene lookup returns CDR1 KGHPV and CDR2 FQNQEV (reference sequence). The V and J ends lost 3 bases and 1 base respectively, with 6 bases between them. The CDR3 sequence is CASSLNRNSDYTF. Partial CDR3 DNA: TGTGCCAGCAGTCTCAACAGAAACTCCGACTACACC.

This clone has only a few counts. The gene names here belong to mouse. The CDR3 goes on 1 residue after the read ends, and that part is filled in from the germline J gene. The chain uses TRBV5 and TRBJ1-2, with D tentatively TRBD1 (6 bases). The CDR3 extends over 15 amino acids. The V end was cut by 4 bases, the J end by 3 bases, with 15 bases between. Germline CDR1 reads LGHNA; CDR2 reads YNLKQL (reference sequence). CDR3 in amino acids: CASSPEAGEDSDYTF. Incomplete CDR3 DNA: TGTGCCAGCAGCCCCGAGGCAGGGGAGGACTCCGACTACACC.

A word on this clone: Gene names refer to mouse genes. The read ends 1 residue before the CDR3 terminus; that terminus is restored from the germline J gene. The J gene is TRBJ2-1, the V gene TRBV26; TRBD1 aligns across 12 bases. The germline gives CDR1 KGHPV, CDR2 FQNQEV (reference sequence). CDR3 length: 14 residues. J lost 7 bases, V lost 4 bases, and 2 bases had no gene match. Here the CDR3 reads CASSRDRGRAEQFF. The CDR3 DNA, read in part, is TGTGCCAGCAGTCGGGACAGGGGGCGAGCTGAGCAGTTC.

Of note for this clone: Genes and germline are mouse. The read ends 1 residue early relative to the CDR3; the germline J gene fills the gap. The V and J genes are TRBV29 and TRBJ2-1; D tentatively reads TRBD1 or TRBD2 (5 bases each). CDR3 length: 15 amino acids. V was clipped by 0 bases and J by 4 bases, with 10 bases between them. Germline loops: CDR1 MSHET, CDR2 SYDVDS. CDR3 in amino acids: CASSLSRDGYAEQFF. The sequenced part of the CDR3 DNA is TGTGCTAGCAGTTTATCGAGGGACGGGTATGCTGAGCAGTTC.

As to this clone: Gene names are the mouse ones. The CDR3 sequence is CASSPWGGTAPLF. Incomplete CDR3 DNA: TGTGCCAGCAGCCCCTGGGGGGGAACAGCTCCGCTT. The V and J genes are TRBV5 and TRBJ1-5, with D possibly TRBD1 on 5 matching bases. The read stops 1 residue short of the end of the CDR3; the missing end is completed from the germline J gene. Germline V gene data show CDR1 as LGHNA and CDR2 as YNLKQL (reference sequence). The CDR3 runs 13 residues. Trimming took 4 bases from V and 7 from J, leaving 12 bases between them.

Points on this clone: The listed genes are named as in mouse. The sequenced fragment ends 1 residue before the CDR3 boundary, so the rest is inferred from the germline J gene. The V call is TRBV26, the J call TRBJ2-4; maybe TRBD1 (6 bases). V was trimmed by 6 bases and J by 3 bases, leaving 10 bases between them. Germline V lookup: CDR1 KGHPV, CDR2 FQNQEV (reference sequence). The CDR3 sequence is 13 residues long. The DNA read from the CDR3 is TGTGCCAGCAGCCAGGGGAGACAAAACACCTTGTAC. Translating it yields CASSQGRQNTLY. The entire CDR3 is CASSQGRQNTLYF.

Regarding this clone: Gene names denote mouse genes. The read terminates 1 residue ahead of where the CDR3 ends, so the germline J gene completes it. The J gene is TRBJ2-5, the V gene TRBV2; D might be TRBD1 (5 bases). The germline gives CDR1 LGHNA, CDR2 YSYQKL. CDR3 length equals 14 residues. The V and J ends lost 2 bases and 2 bases respectively, with 8 bases between them. CDR3 DNA (partial): TGTGCCAGCAGCCAACAGGGAGGCCAAGACACCCAGTAC. This translates into CASSQQGGQDTQY. The whole CDR3 sequence reads CASSQQGGQDTQYF.

Remarks on this clone: The listed genes are named as in mouse. The read finishes 1 residue shy of the CDR3 end, and the germline J gene is used to complete it. The chain uses TRBV5 and TRBJ2-5; 7 nucleotides agree with TRBD2. Germline trimming cut 0 bases from V and 3 bases from J; bases unmatched to any gene: 0. This CDR3 region has 14 residues. The germline V gene encodes CDR1 LGHNA and CDR2 YNLKQL (reference sequence). Incomplete CDR3 DNA: TGTGCCAGCAGCCAAGACTGGGGGCAAGACACCCAGTAC. It is translated as CASSQDWGQDTQY. The full CDR3 protein is CASSQDWGQDTQYF.

Notes on this clone: Mouse names are used for the genes. Read coverage stops 1 residue before the CDR3 terminus; the germline J gene supplies the remainder. The chain uses TRBV26 and TRBJ1-1; 8 bases are a match to TRBD1. The trim removed 0 bases at V and 11 bases at J, leaving 5 bases unmatched. Germline values: CDR1 KGHPV, CDR2 FQNQEV (reference sequence). The CDR3 is 13 residues long. The CDR3 spells CASSLSSRGLVFF. The DNA read from the CDR3 is TGTGCCAGCAGTCTGTCGAGCAGGGGGCTGGTCTTC.

A note on this clone: Germline and genes: mouse. The read terminates 1 residue ahead of where the CDR3 ends, so the germline J gene completes it. The V call is TRBV23, the J call TRBJ1-1; the listed D gene, TRBD1, was not tested against the DNA. The CDR3 is 15 residues long. Looked up from germline, CDR1 is KGHTA and CDR2 is FQNQQP. CDR3 DNA (partial): TGCTCCAGCAGTCATTCCGACAGAGCAAACACAGAAGTCTTC. Translated, it gives CSSSHSDRANTEVF. The whole CDR3 reads CSSSHSDRANTEVFF.

A word on this clone: The gene names here belong to mouse. The read gets to within 1 residue of the CDR3 end, and the germline J gene fills in the rest. The chain links TRBV26 to TRBJ2-4; D ambiguous. This CDR3 comprises 14 residues. V lost 2 bases, J lost 0 bases, and 6 bases lay in between. Germline CDR1 KGHPV, CDR2 FQNQEV (reference sequence). The CDR3 sequence: CASSLRFSQNTLYF. CDR3 DNA, as far as it was read: TGTGCCAGCAGTCTGAGGTTTAGTCAAAACACCTTGTAC. Full variable domain (rest looked up from reference TRBV26 and TRBJ2-4): NSKVIQTPRYLVKGQGQKAKMRCIPEKGHPVVFWYQQNKNNEFKFLINFQNQEVLQQIDMTEKRFSAECPSNSPCSLEIQSSEAGDSALYLCASSLRFSQNTLYFGAGTRLSVL.

In the case of this clone: Genes and germline are mouse. The CDR3 is cut off 1 residue early in the read; its end comes from the germline J gene. This rearrangement joins TRBV13-1 to TRBJ2-7; the match to TRBD2 covers 9 bases. The ends lost 2 bases at V and 4 bases at J; junction bases unmatched: 4. The CDR3 is made up of 14 amino acids. Germline assignment: CDR1 NSHNY and CDR2 SYGAGN. CDR3 sequence: CASSEVGGAYEQYF. The DNA read from the CDR3 is TGTGCCAGCAGTGAGGTTGGGGGGGCATATGAACAGTAC.

On this clone: Gene names denote mouse genes. With the read ending 1 residue before the CDR3 end, the germline J gene is used to fill in that end. The V gene is TRBV20, the J gene TRBJ2-1; 14 positions match TRBD2. The CDR3 spans 14 residues. V lost 6 bases, J lost 7 bases, and 5 bases stayed unmatched. The germline gives CDR1 GFQATS, CDR2 STVNSAI. The covered CDR3 bases are TGTGGTGCGCGGGACTGGGGGGGCGGAGCTGAGCAGTTC. Its translation is CGARDWGGGAEQF. The CDR3 reads in full as CGARDWGGGAEQFF.

This clone was seen a few times. Mouse names are used for the genes. The CDR3 goes on 1 residue after the read ends, and that part is filled in from the germline J gene. The rearrangement uses TRBV1 and TRBJ1-3; 10 bases map to TRBD1. Germline trimming cut 3 bases from V and 0 bases from J; bases unmatched to any gene: 5. The CDR3 is 17 amino acids. The germline CDR1 and CDR2 sequences are NSQYPW and LRSPGD (reference sequence). CDR3 sequence: CTCSALRDRGSGNTLYF. The CDR3 bases that were read are TGCACCTGCAGTGCCCTCCGGGACAGGGGTTCTGGAAATACGCTCTAT.